Each of the 3 T cell receptor beta chains below was sequenced from the same sample in a study of blood T cell repertoires in COVID-19. Data came from immunoSEQ multiplex PCR; TCRdb stores just in-frame clones and leaves some out. Of 200,000 to 300,000 clones in the sample, over 80% were seen once. The sequenced sample was peripheral blood. These receptors were obtained from a woman aged 40 to 50 with acute or convalescent COVID-19.

The chain joins TRBV3-1 (or the pseudogene TRBV3-2) to TRBJ1-1; perhaps TRBD1 as D (5 bases). The germline V and J ends were trimmed by 4 bases and 0 bases, with 24 bases remaining between them. The CDR3 runs 19 residues. Germline CDR1 and CDR2: LGHDT and YNNKEL (reference sequence). The CDR3, as DNA: TGTGCCAGCAGCCCTGACCCGCAGAAAAGAACAGGTTTGAACACTGAAGCTTTCTTT. Translated, it gives CASSPDPQKRTGLNTEAFF.

The J gene is TRBJ1-5, the V gene TRBV19, with a possible D match to TRBD1 (6 bases). The CDR3 has 15 amino acids. Trimming took off 9 bases at V and 7 bases at J, with 22 bases between the two ends. CDR1 is LNHDA and CDR2 is SQIVND in the germline V gene (reference sequence). The CDR3 loop reads CASQRPTGQGQPQHF. The CDR3, as DNA: TGTGCCAGCCAGCGCCCGACAGGTCAAGGACAGCCCCAGCATTTT.

This chain links TRBV7-2 with TRBJ2-1, with D possibly TRBD2 on 5 matching bases. Germline V CDR1 and CDR2: SGHTA, FQGNSA. V dropped 5 bases and J dropped 2 bases, with 13 bases sitting between them. CDR3 length: 15 residues. The CDR3 sequence: CASSPAGPTYNEQFF. CDR3 nucleotide sequence: TGTGCCAGCAGCCCGGCGGGCCCGACCTACAATGAGCAGTTCTTC.